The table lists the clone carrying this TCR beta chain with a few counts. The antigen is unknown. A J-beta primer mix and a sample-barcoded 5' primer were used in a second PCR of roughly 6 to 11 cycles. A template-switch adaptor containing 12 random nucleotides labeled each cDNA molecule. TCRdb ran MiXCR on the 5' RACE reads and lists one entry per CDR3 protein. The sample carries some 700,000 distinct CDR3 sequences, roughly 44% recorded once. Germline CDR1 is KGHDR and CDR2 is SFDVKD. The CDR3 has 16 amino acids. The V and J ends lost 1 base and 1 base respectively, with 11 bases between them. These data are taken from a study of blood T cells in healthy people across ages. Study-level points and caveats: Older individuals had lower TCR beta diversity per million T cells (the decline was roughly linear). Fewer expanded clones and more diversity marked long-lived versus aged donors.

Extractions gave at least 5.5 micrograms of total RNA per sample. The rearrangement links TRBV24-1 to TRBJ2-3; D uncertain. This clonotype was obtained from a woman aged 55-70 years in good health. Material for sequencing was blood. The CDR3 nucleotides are TGTGCCACCAGTGATTTTACGTTTGGGGGCACAGATACGCAGTATTTT. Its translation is CATSDFTFGGTDTQYF.